Listed below are T cell receptor beta chains from one sample, sequenced in a study of T-cell reconstitution after alpha-beta-depleted transplantation in children. TCRdb re-called the PCR reads through MiXCR, storing one row per CDR3 protein. This table holds more than 200,000 distinct CDR3 sequences, more than 20% found once. The specimen comprised PBMCs, sampled before TCRalphabeta/CD19-depleted stem cell transplant. The receptor set was obtained from a girl between 2 and 10 years old with Fanconi anemia, due to receive a stem cell transplant. The CDR3 runs from the conserved cysteine through the conserved F or W. A D gene is named only where the DNA matches it firmly. Where a row states a size, it is once, few, many or the class of an expanded clone; other rows omit it.

d_call j_call clone_size v_call cdr3_nt cdr3_aa
. TRBJ1-1 many TRBV5-1 TGTGCCAGCAGCTTAGCAAACACTGAAGCTTTCTTT CASSLANTEAFF
. TRBJ2-1 . TRBV11-2 TGTGCCAGCAGCTTAGCTAGCACCTACAATGAGCAGTTCTTC CASSLASTYNEQFF
TRBD2 TRBJ2-4 many TRBV20-1 TGCAGTGCCGTCGTTGGGGCGGGGGGGGAGGAGATTCAGTACTTC CSAVVGAGGEEIQYF
. TRBJ2-7 few TRBV27 TGTGCCAGCAGTTTATCGTCACAGGGTCCCTACGAGCAGTACTTC CASSLSSQGPYEQYF
TRBD1 TRBJ1-2 . TRBV12-3/TRBV12-4 TGTGCCAGCAGACGGGACAGGACGCGACAGTACTATGGCTACACCTTC CASRRDRTRQYYGYTF
TRBD2 TRBJ2-3 many TRBV20-1 TGCAGTCCAGCTAGCGGTCGTACCACAGATACGCAGTATTTT CSPASGRTTDTQYF
TRBD1 TRBJ1-4 . TRBV2 TGTGCCAGCAGCACCGGGACAGACCCAATCAAGAATGAAAAACTGTTTTTT CASSTGTDPIKNEKLFF
. TRBJ2-1 many TRBV7-6 TGTGCCAGCAGCGCGGGTCGTTACAATGAGCAGTTCTTC CASSAGRYNEQFF
. TRBJ2-3 . TRBV29-1 TGCAGCGTTGTTCCAACTAGAAGGAGCACAGATACGCAGTATTTT CSVVPTRRSTDTQYF
. TRBJ2-1 many TRBV5-1 TGCGCCAGCAGCTTGGCCCGAGCCTACAATGAGCAGTTCTTC CASSLARAYNEQFF
TRBD2 TRBJ2-7 . TRBV7-6 TGTGCCAGCAGCCCAAGGACTAGCGGGAGGGGTCGGAACTACGAGCAGTACTTC CASSPRTSGRGRNYEQYF
. TRBJ2-7 many TRBV15 TGTGCCACCAGCAGCCCTGGACGGAGCTCCTACGAGCAGTACTTC CATSSPGRSSYEQYF
TRBD1 TRBJ2-3 . TRBV29-1 TGCAGCGTTCTGGGACAGGGAACAGATACGCAGTATTTT CSVLGQGTDTQYF
TRBD2 TRBJ2-1 few TRBV29-1 TGCAGCCTCTATAGCGGGGGCTTGTCCTACAATGAGCAGTTCTTC CSLYSGGLSYNEQFF
TRBD2 TRBJ2-7 once TRBV7-3 TGTGCCAGCCCGGGACTAGCCAGCTCCTACGAGCAGTACTTC CASPGLASSYEQYF
. TRBJ2-7 . TRBV2 TGTGCCAGCAGTGTTCGGGGGCCCTACGAGCAGTACTTC CASSVRGPYEQYF
. TRBJ1-1 many TRBV6-6 TGTGCCAGCAGTCCGGGGGGGATCAATGAAGCTTTCTTT CASSPGGINEAFF
. TRBJ2-7 many TRBV13 TGTGCCAGCAGCTTAGGGCGGGTCGTCTACGAGCAGTACTTC CASSLGRVVYEQYF
. TRBJ2-3 . TRBV6-5 TGTGCCAGCAGTTACTCGATAACAGGGCGGACAGATACGCAGTATTTT CASSYSITGRTDTQYF
TRBD2 TRBJ2-2 many TRBV29-1 TGCAGCGTTGGACTAGCGGGACCCGGGGAGCTGTTTTTT CSVGLAGPGELFF
. TRBJ2-7 many TRBV20-1 TGCAGTGCTATAGGGGGGCAGCTCGAGCAGTACTTC CSAIGGQLEQYF
TRBD1 TRBJ2-5 many TRBV20-1 TGCAGTGCTACTAACGACAGGGAGGAGACCCAGTACTTC CSATNDREETQYF
. TRBJ1-1 . TRBV29-1 TGCAGCGGGGGGTACACTGAAGCTTTCTTT CSGGYTEAFF
. TRBJ2-5 . TRBV9 TGTGCCAGCAGCGTAGCAGGGGGACGGGGGGAGACCCAGTACTTC CASSVAGGRGETQYF
TRBD1 TRBJ1-2 few TRBV18 TGTGCCAGCTCACCTAGGACAGGGGAAGTGAGGGGCTACACCTTC CASSPRTGEVRGYTF
. TRBJ2-2 . TRBV6-1 TGTGCCAGCAGTGCCCTGAAAGACACCGGGGAGCTGTTTTTT CASSALKDTGELFF
. TRBJ2-1 . TRBV5-6 TGTGCCAGCGGACCCCGGCGGATTGAGCAGTTCTTC CASGPRRIEQFF
. TRBJ2-3 few TRBV20-1 TGCAGTGCTTCGGCAGGACCCACAGATACGCAGTATTTT CSASAGPTDTQYF
TRBD2 TRBJ2-5 . TRBV2 TGTGCCAGCTCCCAGCGGGGGGGCCGATTAGGAGAGACCCAGTACTTC CASSQRGGRLGETQYF
TRBD1 TRBJ2-2 many TRBV2 TGTGCCAGCAGGAGGGAGACAGGGAAGGGGGAGCTGTTTTTT CASRRETGKGELFF
. TRBJ2-1 . TRBV20-1 TGCAGTGCTAGGTCACCGGGCCACATGGCCTATAATGAGCAGTTCTTC CSARSPGHMAYNEQFF
. TRBJ1-2 . TRBV29-1 TGCAGCGTCGCCAGGGGCGGAAGGTATGGCTACACCTTC CSVARGGRYGYTF
. TRBJ2-7 . TRBV29-1 TGCAGCGTTGAGGCGGAGGGAAACACCTACGAGCAGTACTTC CSVEAEGNTYEQYF
. TRBJ1-2 many TRBV7-2 TGTGCCAGCAGCTTAGGCAGCTATGGCTACACCTTC CASSLGSYGYTF
. TRBJ2-5 . TRBV20-1 TGCAGTGCTGGGCCCCGAAGGGGAGTCCGAGAGACCCAGTACTTC CSAGPRRGVRETQYF
TRBD2 TRBJ2-3 few TRBV5-6 TGTGCCAGCAGCTTGGTCGCGGGGGTTGCAGATACGCAGTATTTT CASSLVAGVADTQYF
. TRBJ1-2 . TRBV28 TGTGCCAGCAGTTTGGATCGGGAGGAGGGCTATGGCTACACCTTC CASSLDREEGYGYTF
TRBD1 TRBJ1-3 . TRBV25-1 TGTGCCAGCAGTCCCGTGGGGACAGGGATTTCTGGAAACACCATATATTTT CASSPVGTGISGNTIYF
. TRBJ2-7 many TRBV12-3/TRBV12-4 TGTGCCAGCAGTTCAACAGGGCCGCCCTACGAGCAGTACTTC CASSSTGPPYEQYF
TRBD1 TRBJ2-1 few TRBV28 TGTGCCAGCAGTCGGTGGGGGACAGGGGGCTTTGTGGAGTTCTTC CASSRWGTGGFVEFF